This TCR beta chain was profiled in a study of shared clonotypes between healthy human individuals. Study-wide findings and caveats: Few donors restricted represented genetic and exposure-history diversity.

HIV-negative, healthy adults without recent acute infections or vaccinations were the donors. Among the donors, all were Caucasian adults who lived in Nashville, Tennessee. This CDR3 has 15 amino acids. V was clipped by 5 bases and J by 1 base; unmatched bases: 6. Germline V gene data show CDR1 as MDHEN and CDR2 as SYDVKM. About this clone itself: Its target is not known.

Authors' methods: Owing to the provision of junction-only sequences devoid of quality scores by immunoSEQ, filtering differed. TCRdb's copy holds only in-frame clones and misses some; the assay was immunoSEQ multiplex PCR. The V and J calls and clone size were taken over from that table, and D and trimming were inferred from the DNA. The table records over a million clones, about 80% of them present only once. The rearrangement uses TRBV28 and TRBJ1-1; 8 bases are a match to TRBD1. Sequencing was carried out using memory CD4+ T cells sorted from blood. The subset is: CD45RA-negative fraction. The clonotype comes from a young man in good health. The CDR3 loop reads CASSTPGQANTEAFF. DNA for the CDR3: TGTGCCAGCAGTACCCCGGGACAGGCGAACACTGAAGCTTTCTTT.